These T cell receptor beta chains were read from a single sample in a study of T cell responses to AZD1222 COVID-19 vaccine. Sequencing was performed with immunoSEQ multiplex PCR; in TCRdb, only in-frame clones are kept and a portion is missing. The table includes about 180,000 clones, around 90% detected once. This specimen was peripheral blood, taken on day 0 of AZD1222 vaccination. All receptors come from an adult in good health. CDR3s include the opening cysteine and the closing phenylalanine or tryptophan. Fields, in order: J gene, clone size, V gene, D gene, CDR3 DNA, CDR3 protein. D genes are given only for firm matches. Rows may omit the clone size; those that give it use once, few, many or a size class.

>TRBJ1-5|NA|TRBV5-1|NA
TGCGCCAGCAGCTACGGACAGCCCGATCAGCCCCAGCATTTT
CASSYGQPDQPQHF
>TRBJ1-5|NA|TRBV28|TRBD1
TGTGCCAGCAGCTGGACAGGGGATCAGCCCCAGCATTTT
CASSWTGDQPQHF
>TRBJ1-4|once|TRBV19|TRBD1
TGTGCCAGTAGTAACCCCGGGACAGGGGTCGTTAATGAAAAACTGTTTTTT
CASSNPGTGVVNEKLFF
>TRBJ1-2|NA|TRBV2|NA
TGTGCCAGCACCACATCTGGGCCGCGCTACACCTTC
CASTTSGPRYTF
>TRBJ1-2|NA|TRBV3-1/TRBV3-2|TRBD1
TGTGCCAGCAGCCATCGGACCGGGGGACAGGGAGTCTCAAACTATGGCTACACCTTC
CASSHRTGGQGVSNYGYTF
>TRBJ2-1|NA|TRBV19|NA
TGTGCCAGTAGTATCGGAGGGACAGTGAACAATGAGCAGTTCTTC
CASSIGGTVNNEQFF
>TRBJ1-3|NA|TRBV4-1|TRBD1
TGCGCCAGCAGCCAAGCATTACAGGGGCTAGGAAACACCATATATTTT
CASSQALQGLGNTIYF
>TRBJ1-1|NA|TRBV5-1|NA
TGCGCCAGCAGCTTGGGACAGTTCGGGGCGTACGCTGAAGCTTTCTTT
CASSLGQFGAYAEAFF
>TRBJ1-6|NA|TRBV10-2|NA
TGCGCCAGCAGTGAAGTGTTGGTCAATTCACCCCTCCACTTT
CASSEVLVNSPLHF
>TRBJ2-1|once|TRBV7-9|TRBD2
TGTGCCAGCAGCTTGGCCGAACTAGCGGGGAGCGATGAGCAGTTCTTC
CASSLAELAGSDEQFF
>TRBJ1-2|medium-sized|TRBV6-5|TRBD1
TGTGCCAGCAGTTACAGGGGGACAGGGACGGTCTATGGCTACACCTTC
CASSYRGTGTVYGYTF
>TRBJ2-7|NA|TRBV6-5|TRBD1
TGTGCCGTATCCGGGACAGCCTACGAGCAGTACTTC
CAVSGTAYEQYF
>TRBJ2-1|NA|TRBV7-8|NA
TGTGCCAGCAGCGCCCGGTCCGTAATGAACGCGGTCAATGAGCAGTTCTTC
CASSARSVMNAVNEQFF
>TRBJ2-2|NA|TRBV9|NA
TGTGCCAGCAGCGTAGGGACCCAGGGACCGACCGGGGAGCTGTTTTTT
CASSVGTQGPTGELFF
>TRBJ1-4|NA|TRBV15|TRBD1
TGTGCCACCAGCAGACCAAAAAGGGGGCTAGCAACTAATGAAAAACTGTTTTTT
CATSRPKRGLATNEKLFF
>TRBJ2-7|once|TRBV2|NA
TGTGCCAGCAGTGCAGACAGGCTCTCCTACGAGCAGTACTTC
CASSADRLSYEQYF
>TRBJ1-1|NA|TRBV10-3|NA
TGTGCCATCAGGGGCAGGGAAGGCGGAATGAACACTGAAGCTTTCTTT
CAIRGREGGMNTEAFF
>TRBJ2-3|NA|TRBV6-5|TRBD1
TGTGCCAGCAGAACCGGGACAGGGACAGATACGCAGTATTTT
CASRTGTGTDTQYF
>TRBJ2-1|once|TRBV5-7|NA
TGTGCCAGCAGCTTGAGTCGGCAGACCTACAATGAGCAGTTCTTC
CASSLSRQTYNEQFF
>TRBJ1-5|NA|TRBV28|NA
TGTGCCAGCAGTTTAGCCGATGAGCCCCAGCATTTT
CASSLADEPQHF
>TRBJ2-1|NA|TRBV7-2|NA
TGTGCCAGCAGCTTAGTAACCTTCAATGAGCAGTTCTTC
CASSLVTFNEQFF
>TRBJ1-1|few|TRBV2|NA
TGTGCCAGCAGGGAAATGAACACTGAAGCTTTCTTT
CASREMNTEAFF
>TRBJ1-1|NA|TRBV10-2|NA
TGCGCCAGCAGCCGAGGGACACCCCTGAACACTGAAGCTTTCTTT
CASSRGTPLNTEAFF
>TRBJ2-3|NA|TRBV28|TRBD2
TGTGCCAGCAGTATAGCGGGTAGCACAGATACGCAGTATTTT
CASSIAGSTDTQYF
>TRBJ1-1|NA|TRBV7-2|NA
TGTGCCAGCAGCCCCGGGACGGCGAACACTGAAGCTTTCTTT
CASSPGTANTEAFF
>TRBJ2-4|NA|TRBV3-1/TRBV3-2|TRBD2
TGTGCCAGCAGCCAAGATCCTACCGGGGGGGACATTCAGTACTTC
CASSQDPTGGDIQYF
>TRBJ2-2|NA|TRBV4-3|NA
TGCGCCAGCAGCCAAGACGCGGGCAGGGTGGGCACCGGGGAGCTGTTTTTT
CASSQDAGRVGTGELFF
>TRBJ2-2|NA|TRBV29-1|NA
TGCAGCGGCCTGGGACATCACACCGGGGAGCTGTTTTTT
CSGLGHHTGELFF
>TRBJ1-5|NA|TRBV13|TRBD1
TGTGCCAGCAGCTTAAGACAGGGTCCCAATCAGCCCCAGCATTTT
CASSLRQGPNQPQHF
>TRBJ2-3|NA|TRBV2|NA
TGTGCCAGCAGTCCGGGGGCCGTGGGAGATACGCAGTATTTT
CASSPGAVGDTQYF
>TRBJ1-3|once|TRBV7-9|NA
TGTGCCAGCAGCCCCGCGGGGAGGAACTCTGGAAACACCATATATTTT
CASSPAGRNSGNTIYF
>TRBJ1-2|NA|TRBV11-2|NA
TGTGCCAGCAGCTTAGGGGGGGCACACTATGGCTACACCTTC
CASSLGGAHYGYTF
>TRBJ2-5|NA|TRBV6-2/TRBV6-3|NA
TGTGCCAGCAGTCCCCTCATCTCTTCCGGACACCTACCTGGAGAGACCCAGTACTTC
CASSPLISSGHLPGETQYF
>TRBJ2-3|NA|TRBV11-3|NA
TGTGCCAGCAGCTTAGGGAGGCGGGAAGTCACAGATACGCAGTATTTT
CASSLGRREVTDTQYF
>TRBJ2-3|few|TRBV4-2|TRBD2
TGTGCCAGCAGCCAAGTGATAGCGGGGGGGGCAGATACGCAGTATTTT
CASSQVIAGGADTQYF
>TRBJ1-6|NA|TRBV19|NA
TGTGCCAGTAGCTTAATGGGGGTCGCCTCCGGTAATTCACCCCTCCACTTT
CASSLMGVASGNSPLHF
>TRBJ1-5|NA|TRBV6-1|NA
TGTGCCAGCAGTGAAGCGCAGGGGAACCATCAGCCCCAGCATTTT
CASSEAQGNHQPQHF
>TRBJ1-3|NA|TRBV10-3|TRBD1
TGTGCCATCGGGACAGGGGGTGCAAGCTCTGGAAACACCATATATTTT
CAIGTGGASSGNTIYF
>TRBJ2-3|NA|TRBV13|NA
TGTGCCAGCAGCTTATTAGATACGCAGTATTTT
CASSLLDTQYF
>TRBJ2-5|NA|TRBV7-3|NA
TGTGCCAGCAGCTTAACGCCGGGGGCGGAGACCCAGTACTTC
CASSLTPGAETQYF
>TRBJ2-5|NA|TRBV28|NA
TGTGCCAGCAGTTTAGGGGACATCTTTAAAGAGACCCAGTACTTC
CASSLGDIFKETQYF
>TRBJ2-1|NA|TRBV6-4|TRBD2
TGTGCCAGCAGTGGGCTAGCGGGGACCCTCTACAATGAGCAGTTCTTC
CASSGLAGTLYNEQFF
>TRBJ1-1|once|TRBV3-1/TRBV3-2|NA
TGTGCCAGCAGCCCTCCGGGTCGAGGCACTGAAGCTTTCTTT
CASSPPGRGTEAFF
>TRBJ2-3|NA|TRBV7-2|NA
TGTGCCAGCAGCGTGAGGGGGGATACGCAGTATTTT
CASSVRGDTQYF
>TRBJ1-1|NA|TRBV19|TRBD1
TGTGCCAGTAGTTACAGGGGGCCGTGGACTGAAGCTTTCTTT
CASSYRGPWTEAFF
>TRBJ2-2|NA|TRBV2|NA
TGTGCCAGCACCACCGACAGAAGTTACACCGGGGAGCTGTTTTTT
CASTTDRSYTGELFF
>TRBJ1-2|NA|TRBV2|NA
TGTGCCAGCAGGGGGTTCGGAGATGGCTACACCTTC
CASRGFGDGYTF
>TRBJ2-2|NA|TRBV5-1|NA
TGCGCCAGCAGCTTGGTGGCCGGGGAGCTGTTTTTT
CASSLVAGELFF
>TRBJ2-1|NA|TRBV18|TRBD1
TGTGCCAGCTCACCCCGGACAGGGGCCAATGAGCAGTTCTTC
CASSPRTGANEQFF
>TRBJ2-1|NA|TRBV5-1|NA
TGCGCCAGCAGCGTAACTACCATATCCTACAATGAGCAGTTCTTC
CASSVTTISYNEQFF
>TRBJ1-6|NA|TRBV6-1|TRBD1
TGTGCCAGCAGTGACCACATAGACAGGGGTAATAATTCACCCCTCCACTTT
CASSDHIDRGNNSPLHF
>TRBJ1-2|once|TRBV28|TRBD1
TGTGCCAGCAGTTCGGCCGGGACAGGGACGAATGGCTACACCTTC
CASSSAGTGTNGYTF
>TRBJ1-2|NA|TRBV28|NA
TGTGCCAGCAGTTTCTGGTCAGGGCACTATGGCTACACCTTC
CASSFWSGHYGYTF
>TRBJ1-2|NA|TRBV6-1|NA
TGTGCCAGCAGTGAATCGACGGGGGCCCCTAACTATGGCTACACCTTC
CASSESTGAPNYGYTF
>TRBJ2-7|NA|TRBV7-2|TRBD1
TGTGCCAGCAGCTTTGGCGACAGGGGGTACGAGCAGTACTTC
CASSFGDRGYEQYF
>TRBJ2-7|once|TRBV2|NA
TGTGCCAGCAGTACAGGGAGTCGCTACGAGCAGTACTTC
CASSTGSRYEQYF
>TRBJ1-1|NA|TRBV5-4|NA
TGTGCCAGCAGCTTGGGGGCCTTGGGTCAAGCTTTCTTT
CASSLGALGQAFF